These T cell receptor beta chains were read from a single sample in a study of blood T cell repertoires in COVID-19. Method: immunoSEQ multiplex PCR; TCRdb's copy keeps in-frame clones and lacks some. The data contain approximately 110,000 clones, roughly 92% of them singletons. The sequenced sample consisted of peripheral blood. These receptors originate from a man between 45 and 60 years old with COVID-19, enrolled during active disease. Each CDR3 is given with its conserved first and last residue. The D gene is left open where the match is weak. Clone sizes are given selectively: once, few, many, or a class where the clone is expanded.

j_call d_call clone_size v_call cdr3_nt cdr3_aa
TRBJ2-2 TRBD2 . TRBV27 TGTGCCAGCAGTTCTCTAGCGGGACGGACCGGGGAGCTGTTTTTT CASSSLAGRTGELFF
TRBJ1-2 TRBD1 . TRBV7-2 TGTGCCAGCAGACCGGGACAGGGAATCTATGGCTACACCTTC CASRPGQGIYGYTF
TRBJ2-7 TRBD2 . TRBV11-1 TGTGCCAGCAGCTTCGGTAGCGGGACCTACGAGCAGTACTTC CASSFGSGTYEQYF
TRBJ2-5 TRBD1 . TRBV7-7 TGTGCTAGCAGCCCCGGTGGACAGGGTCAAGAGACCCAGTACTTC CASSPGGQGQETQYF
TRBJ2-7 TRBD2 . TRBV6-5 TGTGCCAGCAGTTACTTTGGGGAGGGCGAGCAGTACTTC CASSYFGEGEQYF
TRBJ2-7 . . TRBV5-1 TGCGCCAGCAGTGGACTACGGGGGTACGAGCAGTACTTC CASSGLRGYEQYF
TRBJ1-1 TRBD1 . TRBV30 TGTGCCTGGAGTGGGCACGGGACAGGGTCATCGGCTTTCTTT CAWSGHGTGSSAFF
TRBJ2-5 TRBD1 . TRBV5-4 TGTGCCAGCAGTCCTAGGGCCCCGGGGACAGGGGATGAGACCCAGTACTTC CASSPRAPGTGDETQYF
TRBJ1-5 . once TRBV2 TGTGCCAGCAGTGACGGGGCAGGGGAGCATTTT CASSDGAGEHF
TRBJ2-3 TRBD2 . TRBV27 TGTGCCACGAGACTAGCGGCAACAGATACGCAGTATTTT CATRLAATDTQYF
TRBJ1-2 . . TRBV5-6 TGTGCCAGCAGCGACGGCCCGGGATTGAGCGGCTACACCTTC CASSDGPGLSGYTF
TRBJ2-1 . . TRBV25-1 TGTGCCAGCTCCTCTACCTACAATGAGCAGTTCTTC CASSSTYNEQFF
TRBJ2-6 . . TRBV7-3 TGTGCCAGCAGCTTAACCCCCCTCTCCTCGTCTGGGGCCAACGTCCTGACTTTC CASSLTPLSSSGANVLTF
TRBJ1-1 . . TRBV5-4 TGTGCCAGCAGCTTAAGACAGATGAACACTGAAGCTTTCTTT CASSLRQMNTEAFF
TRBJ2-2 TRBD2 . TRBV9 TGTGCCAGCAGCGTAGATTCGGGACTATTGAACACCGGGGAGCTGTTTTTT CASSVDSGLLNTGELFF
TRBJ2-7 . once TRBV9 TGTGCCAGCAGCGCGGGAGCGGAGGGCAGGGACGAGCAGTACTTC CASSAGAEGRDEQYF
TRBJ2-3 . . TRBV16 TGTGCCAGCAGCCTAATCGGGGTGAGCACAGATACGCAGTATTTT CASSLIGVSTDTQYF
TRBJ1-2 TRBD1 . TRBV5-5 TGTGCCAGCAGCGTACCCAGGGGGCCATCTGGCTACACCTTC CASSVPRGPSGYTF
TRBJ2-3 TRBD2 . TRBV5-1 TGCGCCAGCAGCCCGGATGGGGCGAGGGCTAGCGGGGGCACAGATACGCAGTATTTT CASSPDGARASGGTDTQYF
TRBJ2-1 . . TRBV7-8 TGTGCCAGCAGCTCCGCACAACCCTCCTCCTACAATGAGCAGTTCTTC CASSSAQPSSYNEQFF
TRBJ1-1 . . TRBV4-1 TGCGCCAGCAGCCAAGCGGAGACTGAGAACACTGAAGCTTTCTTT CASSQAETENTEAFF
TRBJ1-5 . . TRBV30 TGTGCCTGGAGTGTTTATGGCCAGGATGCGAACGGTCAGCCCCAGCATTTT CAWSVYGQDANGQPQHF
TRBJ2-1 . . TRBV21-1 TGTGCCAGCAGCGGGACTCCTGATGAGCAGTTCTTC CASSGTPDEQFF
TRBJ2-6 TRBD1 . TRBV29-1 TGCAGCGTGCCTGACAGGGGCTCTGGGGCCAACGTCCTGACTTTC CSVPDRGSGANVLTF
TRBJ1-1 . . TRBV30 TGTGCCTGGAGTCAGGGGAACACTGAAGCTTTCTTT CAWSQGNTEAFF
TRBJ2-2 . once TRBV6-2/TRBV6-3 TGTGCCAGCAGTTACGCCACTAGGGACACCGGGGAGCTGTTTTTT CASSYATRDTGELFF
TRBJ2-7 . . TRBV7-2 TGTGCCAGCAGCAATAGTCTAGTTTCGTACGAGCAGTACTTC CASSNSLVSYEQYF
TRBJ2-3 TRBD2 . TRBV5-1 TGCGCCAGCAGCTGGACCGGGACTAGCGGGACCTTATCGCAGTATTTT CASSWTGTSGTLSQYF
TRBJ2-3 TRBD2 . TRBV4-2 TGTGCCAGCAGCCAAACTCCGACTAGCGGGAGGTCGCAGTATTTT CASSQTPTSGRSQYF
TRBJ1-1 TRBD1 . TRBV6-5 TGTGCCAGCAGCTCCGGGACAGGGGGCACTGAAGCTTTCTTT CASSSGTGGTEAFF
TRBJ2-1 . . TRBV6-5 TGTGCCAGCAGTTACTCGACTCGGAATGAGCAGTTCTTC CASSYSTRNEQFF
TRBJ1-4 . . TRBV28 TGTGCCAGCAGTTTAGATCTTGCGGCGGGGCATAATGAAAAACTGTTTTTT CASSLDLAAGHNEKLFF
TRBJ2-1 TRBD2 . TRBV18 TGTGCCAGCTCACGCGGGGGAAGCCGCTCCTACAATGAGCAGTTCTTC CASSRGGSRSYNEQFF
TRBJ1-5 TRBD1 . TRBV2 TGTGCCAGCAGTGAAAGACAGGGCTGGGACCAGCCCCAGCATTTT CASSERQGWDQPQHF
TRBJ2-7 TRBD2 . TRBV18 TGTGCCAGCTCACCGTTTGAGACTAGCGGGAGTTACGAGCAGTACTTC CASSPFETSGSYEQYF
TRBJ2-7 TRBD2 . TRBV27 TGTGCCAGCAGTTTAGCGGGAGATAGGGAGCAGTACTTC CASSLAGDREQYF
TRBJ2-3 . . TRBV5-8 TGTGCCAGCAGCCCCTCTGATACGCAGTATTTT CASSPSDTQYF
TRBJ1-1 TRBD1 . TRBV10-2 TGCGCCAGCAGTGAGGTAACAGGGGTGAACACTGAAGCTTTCTTT CASSEVTGVNTEAFF
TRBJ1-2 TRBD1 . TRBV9 TGTGCCAGCAGCGAAGGACAGGGAGTCCCACCCTCCTATGGCTACACCTTC CASSEGQGVPPSYGYTF
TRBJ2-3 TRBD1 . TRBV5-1 TGCGCCAGCAGCTGGGGACAGGGGGACACAGATACGCAGTATTTT CASSWGQGDTDTQYF
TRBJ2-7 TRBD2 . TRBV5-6 TGTGCCAGCAGCTCCGGGACTAGGAACGAGCAGTACTTC CASSSGTRNEQYF
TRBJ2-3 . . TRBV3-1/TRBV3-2 TGTGCCAGCAGCCAAGACCCCGAAGGCAGGGCGCAGTATTTT CASSQDPEGRAQYF
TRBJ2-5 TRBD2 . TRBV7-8 TGTGCCAGCAGCCAGGGACTAGCGGGAACTGAGACCCAGTACTTC CASSQGLAGTETQYF
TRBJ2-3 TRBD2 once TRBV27 TGTGCCAGCAGTCGAGGGACTAGCGGGAGGGCAGATACGCAGTATTTT CASSRGTSGRADTQYF
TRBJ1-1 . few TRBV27 TGTGCCAGCACCCAGGCAGGGTACACTGAAGCTTTCTTT CASTQAGYTEAFF
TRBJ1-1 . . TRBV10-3 TGTGCCATCAGCCAACCGGGAGTTGCCGACACTGAAGCTTTCTTT CAISQPGVADTEAFF
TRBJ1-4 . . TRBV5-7 TGTGCCAGCAGCTTGGGGGGGGCAACTAATGAAAAACTGTTTTTT CASSLGGATNEKLFF
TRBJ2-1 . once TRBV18 TGTGCCAGCTCACCCCCCCTGACAGGTTACAATGAGCAGTTCTTC CASSPPLTGYNEQFF
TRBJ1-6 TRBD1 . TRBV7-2 TGTGCCAGCAGCTCCCCGGGACAGGGACCCTATAATTCACCCCTCCACTTT CASSSPGQGPYNSPLHF
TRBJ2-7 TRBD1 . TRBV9 TGTGCCAGCAGCGAGGGGACAGGGGGGTCCTACGAGCAGTACTTC CASSEGTGGSYEQYF
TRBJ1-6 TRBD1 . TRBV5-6 TGTGCCAGCAGCTTCGAGACAGGGGGCAAAGGATCCTATAATTCACCCCTCCACTTT CASSFETGGKGSYNSPLHF
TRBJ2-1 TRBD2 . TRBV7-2 TGTGCCAGCAGCGCCGAAGCGGGAGTCGGGAACAATGAGCAGTTCTTC CASSAEAGVGNNEQFF
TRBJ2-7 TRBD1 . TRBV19 TGTGCCAGTAGTACCGGGACAGGTCGGTACGAGCAGTACTTC CASSTGTGRYEQYF
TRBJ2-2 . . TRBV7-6 TGTGCCAGCAGCTTAGCTAGAGTGGTATCCACCGGGGAGCTGTTTTTT CASSLARVVSTGELFF
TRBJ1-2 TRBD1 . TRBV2 TGTGCCAGCACCCCACAGGGGATTGGGTATGGCTACACCTTC CASTPQGIGYGYTF